This TCR beta chain is drawn from a study of identical twins. This clonotype occurred a few times. Germline CDR1 SGHAT, CDR2 FQDESV (reference sequence). The trim removed 0 bases at V and 5 bases at J, leaving 4 bases unmatched. The CDR3 runs to 16 residues. TCRdb reprocessed the 5' RACE reads via MiXCR and lists one record per CDR3 protein. The sample yields around 670,000 distinct CDR3 sequences, 6% to 6.5% seen once. The chain uses TRBV11-1 and TRBJ2-1; 10 bases agree with TRBD2. The clonotype was recovered from a man in his late teens or twenties in good health. Sequencing was carried out using naive T cells sorted from blood. CDR3 protein: CASSLALAGAHNEQFF. The CDR3 coding sequence is TGTGCCAGCAGCTTAGCTCTAGCGGGAGCCCACAATGAGCAGTTCTTC.